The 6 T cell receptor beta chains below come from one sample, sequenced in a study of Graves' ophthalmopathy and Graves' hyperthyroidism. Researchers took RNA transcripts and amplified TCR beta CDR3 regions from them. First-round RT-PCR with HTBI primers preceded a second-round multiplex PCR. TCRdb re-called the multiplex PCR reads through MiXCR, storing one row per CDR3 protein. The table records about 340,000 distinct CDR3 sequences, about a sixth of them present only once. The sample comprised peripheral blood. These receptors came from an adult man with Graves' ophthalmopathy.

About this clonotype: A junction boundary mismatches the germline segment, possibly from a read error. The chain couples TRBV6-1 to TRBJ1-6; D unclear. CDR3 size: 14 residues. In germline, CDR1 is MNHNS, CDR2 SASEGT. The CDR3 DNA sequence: TGTGCCATCAGTGAAGAGGGCGGGTTTTTACCCCTCCACTTT. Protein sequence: CAISEEGGFLPLHF.

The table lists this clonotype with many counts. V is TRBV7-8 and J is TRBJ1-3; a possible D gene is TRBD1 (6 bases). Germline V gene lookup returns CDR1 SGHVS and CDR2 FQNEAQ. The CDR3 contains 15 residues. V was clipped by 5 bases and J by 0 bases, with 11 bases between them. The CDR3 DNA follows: TGTGCCAGCAGCGAACAGGGAACCTCTGGAAACACCATATATTTT. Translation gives CASSEQGTSGNTIYF.

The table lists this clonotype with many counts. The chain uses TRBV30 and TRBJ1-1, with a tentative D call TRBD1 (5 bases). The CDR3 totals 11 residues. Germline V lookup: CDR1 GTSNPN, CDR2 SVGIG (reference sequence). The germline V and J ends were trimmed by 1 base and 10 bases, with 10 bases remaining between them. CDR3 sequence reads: CAWSAQGLAFF. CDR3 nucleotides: TGTGCCTGGAGTGCTCAGGGATTAGCTTTCTTT.

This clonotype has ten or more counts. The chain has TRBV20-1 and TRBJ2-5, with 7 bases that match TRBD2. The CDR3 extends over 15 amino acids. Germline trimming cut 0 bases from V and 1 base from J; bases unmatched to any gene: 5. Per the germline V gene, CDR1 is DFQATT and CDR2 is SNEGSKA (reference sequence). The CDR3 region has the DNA TGCAGTGCTAGAGATAGCGGGCTCCCCCAAGAGACCCAGTACTTC. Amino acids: CSARDSGLPQETQYF.

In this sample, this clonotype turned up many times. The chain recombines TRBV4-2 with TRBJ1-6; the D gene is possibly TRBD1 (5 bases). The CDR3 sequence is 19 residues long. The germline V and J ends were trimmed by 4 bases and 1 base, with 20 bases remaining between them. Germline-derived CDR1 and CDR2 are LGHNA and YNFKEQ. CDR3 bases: TGTGCCAGCAGCCGAGGAGGGGCCACGAGAGCGTCCTATAATTCACCCCTCCACTTT. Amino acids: CASSRGGATRASYNSPLHF.

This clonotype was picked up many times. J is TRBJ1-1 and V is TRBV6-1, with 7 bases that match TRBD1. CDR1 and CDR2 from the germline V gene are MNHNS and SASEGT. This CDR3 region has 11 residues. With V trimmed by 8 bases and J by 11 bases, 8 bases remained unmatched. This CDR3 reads CASGVDRDAFF. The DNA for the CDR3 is TGTGCCAGCGGAGTCGACAGGGACGCTTTCTTT.